The T cell receptor (beta chain) under discussion was sequenced for a study of tumor and adjacent non-tumor tissue in lung cancer. The CDR3 contains 16 residues. Per the germline V gene, CDR1 is SGHAT and CDR2 is FQNNGV. Of note for this clonotype: The missing conserved phenylalanine or tryptophan at the end of this CDR3 makes a read error likely.

No cell sorting was done before RNA was extracted from the tissue. The library came from three nested PCR rounds adapted from ARM-PCR protocols. TCRdb re-derived calls from the multiplex PCR reads in MiXCR, one entry per CDR3 protein. The sample holds 81,000 or so distinct CDR3 sequences; around 80% are singletons and the top ten take about 14%. The V gene is TRBV11-2, the J gene TRBJ2-1, with 13 bases identical to TRBD2. The receptor's source is a woman aged 50 to 60 with non-small cell lung cancer. Material for sequencing was lung tumor tissue. CDR3 in DNA: TGTACCAGCAGCGGACTACTAGCGGGAGGGGAGAATGAGCAGTTCCTC. This codes for CTSSGLLAGGENEQFL.